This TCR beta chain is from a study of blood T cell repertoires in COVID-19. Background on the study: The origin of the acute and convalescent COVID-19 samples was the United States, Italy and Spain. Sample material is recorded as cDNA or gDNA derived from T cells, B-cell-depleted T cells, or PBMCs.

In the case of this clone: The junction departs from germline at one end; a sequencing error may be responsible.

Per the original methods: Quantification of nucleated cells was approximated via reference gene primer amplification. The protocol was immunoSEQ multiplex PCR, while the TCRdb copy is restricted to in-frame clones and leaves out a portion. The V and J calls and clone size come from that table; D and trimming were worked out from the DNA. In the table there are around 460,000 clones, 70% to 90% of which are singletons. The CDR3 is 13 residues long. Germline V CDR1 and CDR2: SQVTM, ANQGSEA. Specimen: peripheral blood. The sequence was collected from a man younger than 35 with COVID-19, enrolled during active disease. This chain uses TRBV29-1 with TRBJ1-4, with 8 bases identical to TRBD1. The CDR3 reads CSVGGQGNERLFF. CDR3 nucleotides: TGCAGCGTTGGTGGACAGGGTAATGAAAGACTGTTTTTT.